The 32 T cell receptor beta chains presented below share a single source sample, sequenced in a study of T cell changes during pregnancy in multiple sclerosis. Sequencing was performed with immunoSEQ multiplex PCR; in TCRdb, only in-frame clones are kept and a portion is missing. The repertoire holds under 70,000 clones, with 90% to 95% as singletons. This specimen was peripheral blood, taken after pregnancy. These receptors were obtained from a female donor in good health, enrolled as a control in a pregnancy study.

This sequence joins TRBV14 and TRBJ2-7; 7 bases are a match to TRBD2. This CDR3 has 15 amino acids. The J segment lost 1 base and the V segment lost 5 bases, leaving 8 bases of the junction unmatched. CDR1 is SGHDN and CDR2 is FVKESK in the germline V gene. CDR3 sequence reads: CASSVSGDRSYEQYF. The CDR3 nucleotides are TGTGCCAGCAGCGTCAGCGGGGACCGTTCCTACGAGCAGTACTTC.

Only a few counts were recorded for this clone. The rearrangement links TRBV5-4 to TRBJ2-7; 7 bases are shared with TRBD1. The CDR3 sequence is 14 residues long. Germline loops: CDR1 SGHNT, CDR2 YYREEE (reference sequence). The V and J ends lost 4 bases and 2 bases, in that order; junction bases with no gene match: 6. The CDR3 region has the DNA TGTGCCAGCAGCCGGCAGACAGGGACCTACGAGCAGTACTTC. Protein product: CASSRQTGTYEQYF.

V gene TRBV7-6 combines with J gene TRBJ1-4; tentatively, D is TRBD1 (6 bases). This CDR3 contains 14 residues. Germline V gene data show CDR1 as SGHVS and CDR2 as FNYEAQ. The V end lost 5 bases, the J end lost 5 bases, and 12 bases lay between the germline ends. As DNA, the CDR3 is TGTGCCAGCAGCCTCAGGGGCCCAAATGAAAAACTGTTTTTT. As protein: CASSLRGPNEKLFF.

The gene calls are TRBV30 and TRBJ2-7, with 11 bases that match TRBD1. The CDR3 is made up of 15 amino acids. V dropped 2 bases and J dropped 1; count of bases not matched to a gene: 4. CDR1 GTSNPN and CDR2 SVGIG come from the germline V gene (reference sequence). The CDR3 DNA reads as TGTGCCTGGAGTAACCGGGACAGGGGGTCCTACGAGCAGTACTTC. Translating gives CAWSNRDRGSYEQYF.

The rearrangement joins TRBV19 to TRBJ2-7; 9 positions match TRBD1. Unmatched junction bases numbered 7, after V lost 0 bases and J lost 10 bases. The germline V gene has CDR1 LNHDA and CDR2 SQIVND (reference sequence). The CDR3 sequence is 14 residues long. The CDR3: CASSIDLDRGSQYF. The CDR3 bases are TGTGCCAGTAGTATAGACCTGGACAGGGGAAGCCAGTACTTC.

The J gene is TRBJ1-2, the V gene TRBV7-9; 7 bases are a match to TRBD1. The length of the CDR3 is 15 residues. Unmatched junction bases numbered 8, after V lost 5 bases and J lost 2 bases. Germline CDR1 reads SEHNR; CDR2 reads FQNEAQ (reference sequence). CDR3 sequence (DNA): TGTGCCAGCAGCCGTACAGGGGATCTAAACTATGGCTACACCTTC. Translation: CASSRTGDLNYGYTF.

The V gene is TRBV9, the J gene TRBJ1-5; 8 positions match TRBD1. Germline assignment: CDR1 SGDLS and CDR2 YYNGEE. This CDR3 is 14 amino acids long. Unmatched junction bases numbered 5, after V lost 3 bases and J lost 6 bases. Written as DNA, the CDR3 is TGTGCCAGCAGCGAACAGGGGGGGGGTCAGCCCCAGCATTTT. Its protein is CASSEQGGGQPQHF.

The V and J genes are TRBV7-8 and TRBJ2-7, with D hard to call. The CDR3 sequence is 12 residues long. Germline V CDR1 and CDR2: SGHVS, FQNEAQ. Trimming left V 5 bases short and J 4 bases short, with 9 bases between. The CDR3 DNA reads as TGTGCCAGCAGCCCGGAGAGATACGAGCAGTACTTC. It specifies CASSPERYEQYF.

The V and J genes are TRBV7-2 and TRBJ1-1; 8 bases line up with TRBD1. With V trimmed by 5 bases and J by 3 bases, 8 bases remained unmatched. Germline V CDR1 and CDR2: SGHTA, FQGNSA. The CDR3 extends over 15 amino acids. CDR3 nucleotides: TGTGCCAGCAGCCTAATAACAGGGGGTCACACTGAAGCTTTCTTT. It encodes CASSLITGGHTEAFF.

V and J are TRBV18 and TRBJ1-4; TRBD1 aligns across 10 bases. With 6 bases clipped from V and 8 bases from J, the junction kept 6 bases outside the gene matches. The CDR3 has 14 amino acids. CDR1 KGHSH and CDR2 LQKENI come from the germline V gene. Here the CDR3 DNA reads TGTGCCAGCTCGCCCGACAGGGGGCTAGAAAAACTGTTTTTT. It codes for CASSPDRGLEKLFF.

About this clone: Germline is not matched at one junction end, which may reflect a read error. The chain uses TRBV7-7 and TRBJ1-3; maybe TRBD1 (6 bases). The CDR3 contains 15 residues. From germline, CDR1 is SSHAT and CDR2 FNYEAQ (reference sequence). CDR3 DNA sequence: TGTGCTAGCAGCTTAGACAGGTCGTCTGGAAACACCATATATTTT. Its translation is CASSLDRSSGNTIYF.

The V and J genes are TRBV19 and TRBJ1-6, with 9 bases identical to TRBD1. Germline lookup yields CDR1 LNHDA and CDR2 SQIVND (reference sequence). The CDR3 has 13 amino acids. V shed 10 bases, J shed 10 bases, and the junction held 8 bases outside the gene matches. The CDR3 DNA reads as TGTGCCACCTCCGGGACAGGGCAGTCACCCCTCCACTTT. This encodes CATSGTGQSPLHF.

The V call is TRBV13, the J call TRBJ2-7; D is perhaps TRBD2 (6 bases). The CDR3 contains 16 residues. Germline lookup yields CDR1 PRHDT and CDR2 FYEKMQ (reference sequence). With 1 base removed from V and 3 bases from J, the gap between germline ends came to 16 bases. The CDR3 loop reads CASSLEVGGPSYEQYF. The CDR3 DNA sequence: TGTGCCAGCAGCTTAGAAGTGGGGGGACCGAGCTACGAGCAGTACTTC.

This sequence joins TRBV5-1 and TRBJ2-2, with 11 bases aligning to TRBD2. V dropped 5 bases and J dropped 6; count of bases not matched to a gene: 6. CDR1 is SGHRS, CDR2 YFSETQ, per germline. The CDR3 totals 15 residues. The DNA for the CDR3 is TGCGCCAGCAGTGTTCTAGCGGGGGGCTCCGGGGAGCTGTTTTTT. Protein product: CASSVLAGGSGELFF.

The chain employs TRBV30 and TRBJ1-3; D not certain. Germline CDR1 reads GTSNPN; CDR2 reads SVGIG (reference sequence). The CDR3 has 14 residues. V was cut by 3 bases and J by 2 bases, with 11 bases left in between. The CDR3 bases are TGTGCCTGGAGCCCAGGAGGTACTGGAAACACCATATATTTT. Translating gives CAWSPGGTGNTIYF.

J is TRBJ1-1 and V is TRBV30, with 7 bases fitting TRBD1. With V trimmed by 0 bases and J by 8 bases, 3 bases remained unmatched. Germline V lookup: CDR1 GTSNPN, CDR2 SVGIG (reference sequence). The CDR3 length is 12 residues. The chain's CDR3 is CAWSVSGQEAFF. The CDR3 DNA sequence: TGTGCCTGGAGTGTATCGGGACAGGAAGCTTTCTTT.

V is TRBV5-1 and J is TRBJ2-5; TRBD1 matches at 10 bases. V shed 0 bases, J shed 5 bases, and the junction held 7 bases outside the gene matches. The V gene's germline CDR1 is SGHRS and CDR2 YFSETQ. The CDR3 has 16 residues. The CDR3 spells CASSLEGTGVWETQYF. CDR3 DNA sequence: TGCGCCAGCAGCTTGGAAGGGACAGGGGTCTGGGAGACCCAGTACTTC.

This chain uses TRBV18 with TRBJ2-7; 7 bases match TRBD1. Germline values: CDR1 KGHSH, CDR2 LQKENI. Trimming removed 4 bases from V and 9 bases from J; junction bases left unmatched: 21. This CDR3 has 17 amino acids. CDR3 nucleotides: TGTGCCAGCTCACAGACAGGGTCCAATCCCCTGGGTACGAGGCAGTACTTC. Translation gives CASSQTGSNPLGTRQYF. Combining the CDR3 with reference TRBV18 and TRBJ2-7 gives the whole variable domain NAGVMQNPRHLVRRRGQEARLRCSPMKGHSHVYWYRQLPEEGLKFMVYLQKENIIDESGMPKERFSAEFPKEGPSILRIQQVVRGDSAAYFCASSQTGSNPLGTRQYFGPGTRLTVT.

This clone showed up just a few times. The rearrangement joins TRBV20-1 to TRBJ1-2; TRBD1 might be the D (6 bases). Germline-derived CDR1 and CDR2 are DFQATT and SNEGSKA (reference sequence). The length of the CDR3 is 11 residues. V gave up 6 bases and J gave up 8 bases, with 13 bases separating them. For the CDR3, the DNA is TGCAGTGCGTGGACAGCGGGAGGCTACACCTTC. Translation: CSAWTAGGYTF.

This rearrangement joins TRBV19 to TRBJ1-6, with D possibly matching TRBD1 (6 bases). The germline CDR1 and CDR2 sequences are LNHDA and SQIVND (reference sequence). The CDR3 runs to 16 residues. Deletions cut 3 bases from V and 5 bases from J, with 14 bases between. CDR3 DNA sequence: TGTGCCAGTAGTATTTTGGGGGGGGCGAATAATTCACCCCTCCACTTT. Translated, it gives CASSILGGANNSPLHF.

The rearrangement links TRBV7-9 to TRBJ1-2; 9 nucleotides line up with TRBD1. The germline gives CDR1 SEHNR, CDR2 FQNEAQ (reference sequence). This CDR3 has 15 amino acids. V gave up 4 bases and J gave up 6 bases; unmatched junction bases: 9. Written as DNA, the CDR3 is TGTGCCAGCAGCTCTCGGGACAGGGCTGTCCATGGCTACACCTTC. Protein: CASSSRDRAVHGYTF.

This chain connects TRBV2 to TRBJ1-1; a possible D gene is TRBD1 (6 bases). CDR3 length equals 14 residues. Trimming took 9 bases from V and 2 from J, leaving 16 bases between them. Germline V gene lookup returns CDR1 SNHLY and CDR2 FYNNEI. In DNA form, the CDR3 reads TGTGCCAGATGGGGGGGGGCAGGAAACACTGAAGCTTTCTTT. Protein sequence: CARWGGAGNTEAFF.

The V gene is TRBV13, the J gene TRBJ1-1, with a possible D match to TRBD1 (5 bases). V gave up 4 bases and J gave up 0 bases, with 12 bases separating them. This CDR3 region has 15 residues. The germline gives CDR1 PRHDT, CDR2 FYEKMQ (reference sequence). CDR3 sequence: CASSYRSRVNTEAFF. The CDR3 coding sequence is TGTGCCAGCAGCTACAGGAGTCGGGTGAACACTGAAGCTTTCTTT.

The V and J genes are TRBV10-3 and TRBJ2-1, with 7 bases identical to TRBD1. The length of the CDR3 is 14 residues. Germline lookup yields CDR1 ENHRY and CDR2 SYGVKD. The V and J ends lost 6 bases and 4 bases, in that order; junction bases with no gene match: 6. CDR3 sequence (DNA): TGTGCCATCAGCGGGACAGCCGAGTACAATGAGCAGTTCTTC. Encoded protein: CAISGTAEYNEQFF.

The chain has TRBV10-3 and TRBJ2-7, with TRBD2 matching 11 bases. The CDR3 covers 13 residues. Trimming at V came to 10 bases and at J to 7 bases, leaving 9 bases not matched to a gene. Looked up from germline, CDR1 is ENHRY and CDR2 is SYGVKD. CDR3 sequence: CATTGLAEREQYF. CDR3 DNA: TGTGCCACGACGGGACTAGCGGAGAGAGAGCAGTACTTC.

This rearrangement joins TRBV6-4 to TRBJ2-1, with D perhaps TRBD1 (5 bases). The V and J ends lost 3 bases and 6 bases respectively, with 15 bases between them. The CDR3 has 15 residues. Germline CDR1 reads MRHNA; CDR2 reads SNTAGT. The CDR3 coding sequence is TGTGCCAGCAGTGAAATCCAAGGGGAACCCAATGAGCAGTTCTTC. Protein product: CASSEIQGEPNEQFF.

The chain employs TRBV4-1 and TRBJ1-2, with D maybe TRBD1 (6 bases). The CDR3 runs 15 residues. Germline V gene data show CDR1 as MGHRA and CDR2 as YSYEKL. The V end was cut by 3 bases, the J end by 3 bases, with 14 bases between. CDR3 protein: CASSHPGQGDYGYTF. In DNA form, the CDR3 reads TGCGCCAGCAGCCACCCGGGACAAGGGGACTATGGCTACACCTTC.

The J gene is TRBJ2-1, the V gene TRBV7-2, with 9 bases identical to TRBD2. The ends lost 5 bases at V and 4 bases at J; junction bases unmatched: 12. The germline CDR1 and CDR2 sequences are SGHTA and FQGNSA. This CDR3 region has 17 residues. DNA of the CDR3: TGTGCCAGCAGCCCAACTGTCGGCCTAGCGGGGTACAATGAGCAGTTCTTC. As protein: CASSPTVGLAGYNEQFF.

The J gene is TRBJ1-1, the V gene TRBV14; D uncertain. The CDR3 sequence is 15 residues long. V lost 3 bases, J lost 1 base, and 12 bases lay in between. Germline lookup yields CDR1 SGHDN and CDR2 FVKESK. The DNA of the CDR3 is TGTGCCAGCAGCCAGAGGTTTGGGTCGAACACTGAAGCTTTCTTT. It translates to CASSQRFGSNTEAFF.

The chain has TRBV11-2 and TRBJ1-5; no definite D call. The V gene lost 0 bases and the J gene lost 7 bases, with 10 bases spanning the gap. The CDR3 has 14 amino acids. CDR1 is SGHAT and CDR2 is FQNNGV in the germline V gene. For the CDR3, the DNA is TGTGCCAGCAGCTTAGATCACGGAGGACAGCCCCAGCATTTT. The encoded protein is CASSLDHGGQPQHF.

The chain recombines TRBV19 with TRBJ1-5; TRBD1 matches at 7 bases. The germline CDR1 and CDR2 sequences are LNHDA and SQIVND (reference sequence). Trimming cost V 5 bases and J 6 bases; bases outside gene matches: 4. The CDR3 has 13 amino acids. The CDR3 DNA reads TGTGCCAGTAGTTTAACAGGGGCTCAGCCCCAGCATTTT. Amino acid sequence: CASSLTGAQPQHF.

The V and J genes are TRBV6-1 and TRBJ1-2, with TRBD1 matching over 7 bases. Germline lookup yields CDR1 MNHNS and CDR2 SASEGT. The CDR3 consists of 15 residues. Trimming removed 6 bases from V and 3 bases from J; junction bases left unmatched: 10. As DNA, the CDR3 is TGTGCCAGCAGATCTAGGACAGGAATCGACTATGGCTACACCTTC. Its protein product is CASRSRTGIDYGYTF.